This entry is about one T cell receptor beta chain. Antigen unknown. The germline gives CDR1 SGHRS, CDR2 YFSETQ. The CDR3 extends over 16 amino acids. With V trimmed by 3 bases and J by 6 bases, 8 bases remained unmatched. The data are from a study of cytomegalovirus exposure and HLA in healthy donors. Study in general: There were 300 to 400 genotyped donors. Of these, about 86% fell in the genetic ancestry cluster associated with self-reported Caucasian donors.

The study's findings and limits: Many donors shared some public TCRs, even though most TCR sequences were rare. Previously analyzed data showed that most TCR beta V segments were productive at a frequency of about 87% or about 30%. Cytomegalovirus status was reportedly diagnosed by the classifier with high specificity and sensitivity.

This PCR relied on a set of 60 Vbeta primers and 13 Jbeta primers. TCRdb's copy holds only in-frame clones and misses some; the assay was immunoSEQ multiplex PCR. The table shows 150,000 to 190,000 clones, with 80% to 90% occurring only once. The chain has TRBV5-1 and TRBJ2-2; 10 bases are a match to TRBD1. The sample comprised PBMCs. The receptor was isolated from a woman aged 18-29 years in good health and CMV-seronegative. Here the CDR3 reads CASSSATGGGPGELFF. In nucleotides, the CDR3 is TGCGCCAGCAGCTCAGCGACAGGGGGCGGACCCGGGGAGCTGTTTTTT.